The TCR beta chain under discussion was sequenced for a study of T-cell memory formation after mild COVID-19 (dated by TCRdb to the early 2020s). Study-wide context: TCR sequence clusters from the two donors were largely donor specific. Two young, previously healthy adult volunteers made up the cohort, one male and one female. T-cell clones expanding and contracting after mild COVID-19 in a couple of donors were tracked by longitudinal TCRalpha and TCRbeta repertoire sequencing. General conclusions and limits of the study: Contracting CD4+ clones turned up mainly in the CM and EM memory subsets, whereas EMRA was where CD8+ clones were enriched. The study included only a couple of mild cases, and larger cohorts that include severe cases with pre-infection samples were judged to be necessary. Some responding clones were detected in pre-infection memory, suggesting pre-existing cross-reactive memory T cells joined the SARS-CoV-2 response. Clones contracting from day 15 to 85 had balanced CD4/CD8 phenotypes, while a second wave expanding from day 15 to 37 was biased towards CD4+. Whether the second-wave clones peaking on day 37 were SARS-CoV-2 specific was not confirmed.

Instrument on record: Illumina NovaSeq 6000. cDNA libraries for TCRalpha and TCRbeta were prepared by 5'RACE using constant-segment primers, with sample barcodes and unique molecular identifiers added. RNA was extracted from every sample with Trizol reagent. Library amplification was performed in two PCR steps, and a second sample barcode and Illumina TruSeq adapters were introduced in the second step. The libraries were sequenced on an Illumina NovaSeq using 2 x 150 bp paired-end reads. As for the original processing: The reads were demultiplexed and collapsed into UMI-guided consensus sequences using migec v1.2.7. With mixcr v2.1.11, UMI consensuses were aligned to TRA and TRB V and J templates and assembled into clonotypes. Clonotypes were classified as expanded or contracted when called significant by both edgeR and NoisET, with noise models trained on biological replicates. For edgeR calls, a false discovery rate-adjusted p below 0.01 and a log2 fold-change threshold of 1 were applied. As an exploratory analysis of dynamics, max-normalized trajectories of the 1000 most abundant clonotypes were examined with PCA combined with hierarchical clustering. Separately sequenced CD4+ and CD8+ repertoires were used to assign the CD4 or CD8 phenotype of responding clones. TCRdb reprocessed the public reads (quality trimming at Q25 with fastp, clone calling with MiXCR) and kept in-frame beta chains. Each CDR3 protein gets just one entry, which takes the most common genes and DNA from the rows behind it. Clone size and V and J calls follow TCRdb, not the original study. Counted in this sample were about 180,000 distinct CDR3 sequences; roughly 20% of them appeared once. Roughly 4% of the sample belongs to the ten largest clones.

Comments on this clonotype: Its binding antigen is unknown. Base qualities were left out, and no much larger clone turns up one base away.

Ficoll-Paque density gradient centrifugation was used to isolate PBMCs. V lost 5 bases and J lost 7 bases, and the count of bases not matched to a germline gene is 9. The CDR3, cysteine through phenylalanine, is 14 amino acids long. Only the CDR3 portion is preserved as DNA: 42 bases, with reading frame beginning at the first base. From a lookup of the germline V gene, CDR1 and CDR2 are SGHTA and FQGNSA. The source is a young man who had mild COVID-19 (a few samples of this study predate the infection). The sample titles of this study are shuffled in the database, so cell type and time point are left out; the donor was told from shared clones. The V and J genes are TRBV7-2 and TRBJ2-5; 8 middle bases align to TRBD2. The sequencing sample was made of PBMCs or a T cell subset sorted from them (not recorded which). The encoded CDR3 is CASSPGAGGWTQYF. The nucleotides are TGTGCCAGCAGCCCCGGGGCGGGGGGTTGGACCCAGTACTTC. Here the CDR3 is joined to the reference TRBV7-2 and TRBJ2-5 genes, and the full variable domain is: GAGVSQSPSNKVTEKGKDVELRCDPISGHTALYWYRQSLGQGLEFLIYFQGNSAPDKSGLPSDRFSAERTGGSVSTLTIQRTQQEDSAVYLCASSPGAGGWTQYFGPGTRLLVL.